This TCR beta chain was identified in a study of tumor-infiltrating lymphocytes in primary liver carcinoma. Study-level information: The yield of productive TCRbeta reads per sample was roughly 3.5 to 7.5 million and was similar across tissue types. General observations from the study: The proportion of top clones found throughout all five tumor regions was only about 8-25%. Tumor top-250-clone fraction significantly exceeded that of blood (p = 0.039).

This clonotype has a count of ten or more. No antigen is known for it. V shed 5 bases and J shed 0 bases, with 11 bases lying between them. The CDR3 has 15 residues. Germline V gene sequence: CDR1 WSHSY, CDR2 SAAADI. RNA and DNA were co-extracted from around 20-30 mg of unsorted bulk tissue. The authors sampled five separate regions per tumor. The researchers produced TCR beta cDNA from around 500 ng total RNA with a constant-region primer. Sequencing libraries for TCR beta derived from three nested multiplex PCR rounds that used slightly modified ARM-PCR. Amplification in the first two PCR rounds was performed using TRBV1-TRBV30 forward primers and a C-beta reverse primer for roughly 9 cycles each. One entry per CDR3 protein results from TCRdb running MiXCR on the multiplex PCR reads. The repertoire holds just under 45,000 distinct CDR3 sequences, with about three quarters as singletons.

The sequence derives from a man aged 35 to 55 with primary liver carcinoma and hepatitis B virus infection. This sequence joins TRBV10-2 and TRBJ2-4; D gene unclear. Material: liver tumor tissue from sampling region 2. As to subset: tumor region T2, inferior pole. This chain's CDR3 is CASSPQQLAKNIQYF. The CDR3 DNA sequence: TGCGCCAGCAGTCCACAACAGCTAGCCAAAAACATTCAGTACTTC.